This T cell receptor beta chain comes out of a study of CD8 T cells in ankylosing spondylitis. One entry per CDR3 protein results from TCRdb running MiXCR on the 5' RACE reads. The sample has more than 650,000 distinct CDR3 sequences, approximately 12% seen once. The CDR3 runs to 15 residues. V shed 4 bases, J shed 3 bases, and the junction held 8 bases outside the gene matches. In germline, CDR1 is SGHTA, CDR2 FQGNSA. General study findings and limits: From matched ankylosing spondylitis synovial fluid, disease-linked clones were reportedly recovered at significantly enriched levels. A TCR beta motif made of eight highly homologous variants seemed typical of ankylosing spondylitis blood.

In regard to this clonotype: As yet, its antigen is unknown.

The sequenced material came from blood, either unsorted or a sorted T cell fraction (not recorded which). The chain recombines TRBV7-2 with TRBJ1-2, with 7 bases fitting TRBD1. This TCR was sampled from a male donor with ankylosing spondylitis. Written as DNA, the CDR3 is TGTGCCAGCAGCTACCGGACAGGCGATGACTATGGCTACACCTTC. Residues: CASSYRTGDDYGYTF.